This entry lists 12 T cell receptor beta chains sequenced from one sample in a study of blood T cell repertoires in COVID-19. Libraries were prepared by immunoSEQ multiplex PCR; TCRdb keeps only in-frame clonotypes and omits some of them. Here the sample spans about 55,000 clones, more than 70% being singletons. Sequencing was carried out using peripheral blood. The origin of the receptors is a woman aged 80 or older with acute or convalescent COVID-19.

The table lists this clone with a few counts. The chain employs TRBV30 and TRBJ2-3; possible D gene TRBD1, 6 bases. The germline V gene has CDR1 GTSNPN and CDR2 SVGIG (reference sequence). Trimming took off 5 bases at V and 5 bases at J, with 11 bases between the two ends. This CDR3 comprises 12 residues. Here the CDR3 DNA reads TGTGCCTGGGAAACAGGGTTAGATACGCAGTATTTT. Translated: CAWETGLDTQYF.

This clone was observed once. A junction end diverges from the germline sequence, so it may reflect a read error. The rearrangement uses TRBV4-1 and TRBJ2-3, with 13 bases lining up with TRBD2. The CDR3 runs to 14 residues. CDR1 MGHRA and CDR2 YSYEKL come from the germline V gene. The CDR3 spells CASSQAQGLAGSLF. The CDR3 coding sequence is TGCGCCAGCAGCCAAGCTCAGGGACTAGCGGGATCTTTATTT.

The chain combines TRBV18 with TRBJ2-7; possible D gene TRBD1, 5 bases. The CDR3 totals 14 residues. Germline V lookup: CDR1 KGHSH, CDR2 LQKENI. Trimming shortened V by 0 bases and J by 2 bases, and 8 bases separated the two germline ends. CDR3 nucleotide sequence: TGTGCCAGCTCACCACCGCCAGGGACCTACGAGCAGTACTTC. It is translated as CASSPPPGTYEQYF.

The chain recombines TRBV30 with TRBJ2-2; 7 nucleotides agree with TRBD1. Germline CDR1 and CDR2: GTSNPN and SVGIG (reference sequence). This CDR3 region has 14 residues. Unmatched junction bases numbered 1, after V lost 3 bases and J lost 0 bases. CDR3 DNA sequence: TGTGCCTGGAGGGGACAGTCGAACACCGGGGAGCTGTTTTTT. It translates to CAWRGQSNTGELFF.

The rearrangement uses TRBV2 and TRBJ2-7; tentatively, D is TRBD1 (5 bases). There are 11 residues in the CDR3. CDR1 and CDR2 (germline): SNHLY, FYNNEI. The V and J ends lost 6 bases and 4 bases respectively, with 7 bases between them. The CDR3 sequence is CASSQGYEQYV. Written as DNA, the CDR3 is TGTGCCAGCAGCCAGGGATACGAGCAGTACGTC.

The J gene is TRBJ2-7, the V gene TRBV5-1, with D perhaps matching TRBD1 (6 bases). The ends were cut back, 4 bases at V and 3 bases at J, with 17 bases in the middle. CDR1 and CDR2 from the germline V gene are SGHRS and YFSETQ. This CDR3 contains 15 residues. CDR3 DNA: TGCGCCAGCAGCCCTAGACAGGATTACGGCTACGAGCAGTACTTC. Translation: CASSPRQDYGYEQYF.

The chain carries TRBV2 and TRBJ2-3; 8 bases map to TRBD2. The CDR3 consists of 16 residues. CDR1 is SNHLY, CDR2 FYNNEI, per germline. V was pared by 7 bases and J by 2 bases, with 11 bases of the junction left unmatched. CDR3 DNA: TGTGCCAGCAATGGGAGAGCTAGCGGGTACACAGATACGCAGTATTTT. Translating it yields CASNGRASGYTDTQYF.

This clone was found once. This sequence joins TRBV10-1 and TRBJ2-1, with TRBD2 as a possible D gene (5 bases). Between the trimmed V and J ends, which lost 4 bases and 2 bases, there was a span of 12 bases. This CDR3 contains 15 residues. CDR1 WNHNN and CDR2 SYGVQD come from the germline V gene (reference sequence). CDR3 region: CASSARTAAYNEQFF. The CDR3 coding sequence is TGCGCCAGCAGTGCGAGGACTGCCGCCTACAATGAGCAGTTCTTC.

The CDR3 DNA is TGCGCCAGCAGTGAGATCGGCGGGAGCGTGGCAGATACGCAGTATTTT. Translated: CASSEIGGSVADTQYF. The chain carries TRBV10-2 and TRBJ2-3; TRBD2 matches at 7 bases. Germline CDR1 and CDR2: WSHSY and SAAADI. This CDR3 spans 16 amino acids. V dropped 2 bases and J dropped 4; count of bases not matched to a gene: 9.

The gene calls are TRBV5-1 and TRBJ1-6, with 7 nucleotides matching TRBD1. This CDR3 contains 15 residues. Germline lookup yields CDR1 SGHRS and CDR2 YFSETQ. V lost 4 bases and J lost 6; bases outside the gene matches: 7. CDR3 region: CASSLRQGGNSPLHF. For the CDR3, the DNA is TGCGCCAGCAGCCTCCGACAGGGCGGTAATTCACCCCTCCACTTT.

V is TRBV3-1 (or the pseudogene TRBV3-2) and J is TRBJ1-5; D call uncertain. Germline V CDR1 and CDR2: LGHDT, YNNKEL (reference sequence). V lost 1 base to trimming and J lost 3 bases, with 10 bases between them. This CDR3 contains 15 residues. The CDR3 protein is CASSQVWAANQPQHF. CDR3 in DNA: TGTGCCAGCAGCCAAGTCTGGGCAGCCAATCAGCCCCAGCATTTT.

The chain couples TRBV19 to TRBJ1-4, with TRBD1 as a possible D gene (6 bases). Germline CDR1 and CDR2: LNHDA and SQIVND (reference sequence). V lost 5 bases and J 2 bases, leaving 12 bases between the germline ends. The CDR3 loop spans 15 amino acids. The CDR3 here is CASSSDRHTNEKLFF. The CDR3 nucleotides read TGTGCCAGTAGTTCTGACAGGCATACTAATGAAAAACTGTTTTTT.